This T cell receptor (beta chain) derives from a study of cytomegalovirus exposure and HLA in healthy donors. Study-level points and caveats: For most TCR beta V segments, an earlier analysis put the productive rate at about 87% or about 30% of the time.

About this clone itself: Its antigen remains unidentified.

This PCR relied on a set of 60 Vbeta primers and 13 Jbeta primers. TCRdb's table, derived via immunoSEQ multiplex PCR, lists solely in-frame clones and lacks some. Here the sample spans more than 90,000 clones, 81% being singletons. This receptor was obtained from a woman between 65 and 79 years old in good health and CMV-seropositive. The sequencing input was PBMCs.

The CDR3 loop reads CASSLLTPGELFF. In DNA form, the CDR3 reads TGTGCCAGCAGTTTACTAACGCCCGGGGAGCTGTTTTTT. The chain uses TRBV28 and TRBJ2-2; D is ambiguous. This CDR3 is built from 13 residues. CDR1 is MDHEN, CDR2 SYDVKM, per germline. Trimming took 2 bases from V and 6 from J, leaving 7 bases between them.